Sequencing of this T cell receptor beta chain was carried out in a study of cytomegalovirus exposure and HLA in healthy donors listed by TCRdb under 2017. In terms of the full investigation: An earlier analysis of approximately 640 of the donors reported about 290 Gb of sequence data and some 120 million unique TCR beta sequences from about 179 million T cells. Besides the first cohort of roughly 640 subjects, a separate validation cohort made up of about 120 different subjects was used. The number of typed donors differed by locus: about 629-640 for A, B, C, DRB1 and DQB1; 500 to 550 for DQA1; around 580 for DPA1; and some 470 for DPB1. In a later genetic analysis, genome-wide SNP genotypes for about three fifths of the roughly 670 donors were used, and that subset was treated as a discovery cohort. An early release covering more than 500 HLA-typed donors comprised about 300 gigabases of sequencing data and around 85 million unique TCR sequences. To predict cytomegalovirus infection status, the study combined high-throughput TCR immunosequencing, statistical association of individual TCRs with disease status, and machine learning. Roughly five DR-DQ haplotypes were handled as single units for association and clustering because linkage in the cohort was strong. To decide whether each TCR beta V gene segment behaved as functional or pseudogenic, an earlier analysis of several hundred of the donors relied on high-throughput TCR beta sequencing. Across some 400 genotyped donors of the cohort, an average of approximately 200,000 unique TCR beta nucleotide sequences per donor were sequenced, and approximately 17% of those sequences were non-productive. The T cell repertoires of several hundred subjects were profiled by immunosequencing and related to cytomegalovirus serostatus. To study patterns of TCR occurrence, a later analysis re-analyzed previously published TCR beta repertoires from 600 to 750 donors and added high-resolution HLA genotyping. Among the roughly 390 genotyped donors, about 83% belonged to the genetic ancestry cluster associated with self-reported Caucasian donors. The later analysis used no new phenotypic data to find candidate immune exposures, relying instead on TCR beta sequences and their occurrence across donors. Alongside the repertoire data, information on donor age, sex, ethnicity and CMV serostatus was compiled. The study was designed to test whether signatures of past pathogen exposure could be identified by cataloging public T cell receptors. All discovery cohort repertoires had been generated using a single sequencing platform. HLA typing covered class I and class II loci at four-digit resolution. On the study overall, not on this receptor specifically: Assigning TCR associations to individual alleles was difficult when HLA alleles, especially DR and DQ, strongly co-occurred. According to a later analysis, most CMV-associated TCR beta chains appeared to be HLA-restricted, and the HLA associations seemed to be driven largely by CMV exposure. A later analysis found that HLA-associated TCR beta chains were more clonally expanded and had lower generation probabilities than equally common non-associated chains. According to a later analysis, parvovirus B19, influenza, CMV and Epstein-Barr virus appeared linked to several top co-occurrence clusters. Specific HLA alleles were associated with roughly 17,000 TCR beta sequences at a false discovery rate of 0.05 in a later analysis. Correlated functional status among segregating V segments might reflect linkage disequilibrium, but an unknown experimental factor could not be ruled out. A group of highly shared sequence variants was considered likely to be a technical artifact of the sequencing pipeline. In an earlier analysis of 500 to 650 of the donors, most TCR beta V segments appeared in productive rearrangements about 90% or about 30% of the time, broadly matching IMGT annotations. The authors suggested that the approach could potentially be generalized to other disease states and immunological phenotypes. Because HLA typing was missing for some donors at each locus, association tests included only the typed subset. A later analysis found that TCR association rates varied across HLA loci, with DRB1 alleles showing the most associated TCRs and HLA-C alleles the fewest. V-gene and J-gene trimming of TCR beta chains was associated with a missense DCLRE1C variant in a later genetic analysis, and the association was replicated in an independent cohort. A further reported finding was that TCR beta sequences accurately predicted the HLA-A and HLA-B alleles for most subjects in the first cohort. The only immune exposure information available for the cohort was CMV serostatus. Over 15 rarely observed V segments, including chromosome 9 orphons, were excluded from the earlier analysis of just under 600 of the donors because counts were too low. Some IMGT-functional V segments, including TRBV6-2 and TRBV6-3, could not be told apart with the 87-base-pair reads, so those segments were excluded. Three of the identified cytomegalovirus-associated TCR beta chains were confirmed in vitro to be specific for cytomegalovirus antigens. In this cohort, only TCR beta chains were sequenced, and detectable features were limited by the absence of alpha or paired-chain data. The study listed 150 to 200 TCR beta chains as associated with cytomegalovirus. Sequencing depth was assumed to be roughly uniform across donors in the presence/absence analyses, though that assumption may not hold. Cytomegalovirus status was reported to be diagnosed by the classifier with high specificity and sensitivity in both the original and validation cohorts. A later genetic analysis reported fewer N-insertions in productive TCRs among donors in an Asian-associated ancestry cluster than the roughly 640-donor mean. Across donors, most TCR sequences were observed very rarely, whereas some public TCRs were present in many individuals.

The cohort comprised around 690 healthy bone marrow donors. All cohort members were sampled while nominally healthy, although unrecorded immune exposures were likely present. The donor was CMV seronegative and was included in the group of 352 seronegative cohort members. A peripheral blood sample was provided by each donor, and peripheral blood mononuclear cells were used for TCR beta sequencing. Genomic DNA was extracted from the blood cell samples with the Qiagen DNeasy Blood Extraction Kit. Of note for this clone: Its recognized antigen is unknown. No quality values exist for individual bases; no much larger clone is one base distant.

Libraries were constructed by the immunoSEQ multiplex PCR assay. For the multiplex PCR, a mixture combining 60 forward primers for TCR Vbeta segments and 13 reverse primers for TCR Jbeta segments was used. The CDR3 region of rearranged TCR beta genes was amplified from genomic DNA by a multiplex PCR assay. The Illumina HiSeq System was used to sequence the amplified TCR beta libraries as 87-base-pair reads. The paper's processing steps were these. In a later analysis, 77 million or so unique TCR beta chains were counted across the 500 to 850 repertoires, and roughly 11 million of these chains were shared by at least two donors. A nearest-neighbor algorithm error-corrected the raw reads and collapsed the reads into unique sequences, merging closely related sequences to remove PCR and sequencing errors. CDR3 sequences were aligned to IMGT reference sequences to assign V, D and J gene segments. For a sequence to be retained, at least a six-nucleotide match to both a V gene segment and a J gene segment was required. A rearrangement counted as productive if the CDR3 had no stop codons and remained in frame with V and J, and every other rearrangement counted as non-productive. CDR3 was defined by IMGT convention, running from the second conserved V-encoded cysteine to the conserved J-encoded phenylalanine. The earlier analysis of approximately 500 of the donors excluded sequences that lacked an unambiguous match to a single V gene segment. An earlier analysis of around 600 of the donors classified V segments as functional when productive rearrangements were above 56.7% and as segregating when the standard deviation between donors was above 5%. A statistical classification framework was developed to diagnose cytomegalovirus status using the catalog of TCR beta chain sequences. V and J gene assignment, in a later analysis, came from comparing TCR nucleotide sequences with IMGT/GENE-DB human TR gene sequences. A later analysis assigned CDR3 sequences and most-parsimonious VDJ recombination scenarios with the TCRdist pipeline. In a later analysis, every TCR beta chain was defined by the combination of its CDR3 amino acid sequence and its V-gene family, and reads without a unique V-gene family were dropped. As a way to deal with suspected cross-contamination and a sequencing artifact, a later analysis dropped more than 500 nucleotide sequences that were highly shared and had low generation probability. For each public chain, a later analysis derived a clonal expansion index from normalized ranks of inferred template counts within each repertoire. In a later analysis, generation probabilities were computed with a VDJ recombination model fitted to out-of-frame rearrangements, and the resulting probabilities were checked against IGoR. Hypergeometric tests were used in a later analysis to score TCR-TCR, TCR-HLA and TCR-CMV co-occurrence, with a repertoire-size bias correction applied to the TCR pairs. A later analysis estimated false discovery rates by permuting HLA or CMV assignments 20 times. A later analysis grouped co-occurring TCRs with DBSCAN, adding TCRdist sequence similarity when clustering within HLA-allele-positive subsets. For co-occurrence clustering, repertoires with fewer than 30,000 or more than 120,000 public chains were excluded, along with roughly five repertoires with anomalous nucleotide sharing. TCRdb holds this immuneACCESS table with in-frame rearrangements only. Some clones are missing; in checked studies, unresolved V genes explain under half, and the rest has no known cause. That table furnishes V, J and clone size, whereas the DNA furnished D and trimming. The sample includes about 130,000 clones, with approximately 79% observed a single time. About 4% of the sample comes from the top ten.

The CDR3 holds 11 amino acids from the cysteine to the phenylalanine. Solely the CDR3 DNA is kept, with 33 bases framed from the first base. CDR1 SNHLY and CDR2 FYNNEI are derived from the germline V gene. The junction shows trimming of 4 bases on V and 4 bases on J, plus 5 bases between the germline ends. What was sequenced was PBMCs. The V and J genes are TRBV2 and TRBJ2-7; no D segment can be confidently identified. This TCR derives from a man aged 25 to 45 in good health and CMV-seronegative. The DNA is TGTGCCAGCAGTGCTTTGTACGAGCAGTACTTC. It is translated as CASSALYEQYF. With the portions outside the CDR3 filled from the reference TRBV2 and TRBJ2-7 genes, the complete variable region becomes EPEVTQTPSHQVTQMGQEVILRCVPISNHLYFYWYRQILGQKVEFLVSFYNNEISEKSEIFDDQFSVERPDGSNFTLKIRSTKLEDSAMYFCASSALYEQYFGPGTRLTVT.